This T cell receptor beta chain was captured by sequencing in a study of beta chain features in type 1 diabetes. Overall study context: The patients were much like the healthy donors in age, gender and cell yields.

The sequenced template was cDNA made from the entire isolated RNA. Here immunoSEQ multiplex PCR was the method, and the copy in TCRdb shows in-frame clones only, minus some. The repertoire consists of over 100,000 clones, with roughly 43% occurring once and the leading ten covering over 0.05%. Findings and limits, study-wide: Type 1 diabetes patients had moderately but significantly shorter TCRB CDR3s in all four CD4+ subsets.

This clone was seen a handful of times. Antigen unknown. This CDR3 comprises 15 residues. CDR1 and CDR2 from the germline V gene are GTSNPN and SVGIG (reference sequence). V lost 4 bases to trimming and J lost 2 bases; unmatched junction nucleotides: 8. This clonotype was sampled from a woman aged 18-30 years in good health. Sequencing was performed on stem cell memory CD4+ T cells from blood. The gene calls are TRBV30 and TRBJ2-3; 8 nucleotides align to TRBD2. The CDR3 sequence is CAWTRLALITDTQYF. DNA of the CDR3: TGTGCCTGGACCAGACTAGCGCTAATCACAGATACGCAGTATTTT.